This is a list of T cell receptor beta chains from one sample in a study of beta chain features in type 1 diabetes. Profiling relied on immunoSEQ multiplex PCR, and the TCRdb table lists in-frame clones only, not all of them. The profile shows some 500,000 clones, about 10% of them singletons. The sample comprised naive CD4+ T cells from blood. Source of these receptors: a woman under 30 in good health. Each CDR3 is given with its conserved first and last residue. D genes are given only for firm matches. Size is omitted from some rows. Given values are once, few, many or a class for expanded clones.

d_call	v_call	j_call	clone_size	cdr3_nt	cdr3_aa
NA	TRBV4-1	TRBJ2-3	few	TGCGCCAGCAGCCAAGAGAGGGACACTGGGGGCCCAGATACGCAGTATTTT	CASSQERDTGGPDTQYF
NA	TRBV4-2	TRBJ2-1	few	TGTGCCAGCAGCCAAGTGCCTATGACCGATGAGCAGTTCTTC	CASSQVPMTDEQFF
TRBD2	TRBV5-1	TRBJ2-1	few	TGCGCCAGCAGCTTGGAACCCCAGCGGGGGCTTAGCTCCTACAATGAGCAGTTCTTC	CASSLEPQRGLSSYNEQFF
TRBD1	TRBV15	TRBJ2-2	few	TGTGCCACCAGCACCGGGACAGGGGTTAACACCGGGGAGCTGTTTTTT	CATSTGTGVNTGELFF
NA	TRBV6-5	TRBJ1-2	NA	TGTGCCAGCAGTCCTAGGCCAGGGGCGTCCTATGGCTACACCTTC	CASSPRPGASYGYTF
NA	TRBV30	TRBJ1-1	few	TGTGCCTGGAGTCCCCGCGTGAGGTGGGCTTTCTTT	CAWSPRVRWAFF
NA	TRBV7-9	TRBJ2-1	NA	TGTGCCAGCAGCTTAAGGGACAACCCTTACAATGAGCAGTTCTTC	CASSLRDNPYNEQFF
NA	TRBV7-8	TRBJ1-2	few	TGTGCCAGCAGCTTCGGGGGGACTGGCTATGGCTACACCTTC	CASSFGGTGYGYTF
NA	TRBV5-6	TRBJ1-2	few	TGTGCCAGCATCGGGGACTATGGCTACACCTTC	CASIGDYGYTF
TRBD2	TRBV2	TRBJ2-5	few	TGTGCCAGCGGGTACAGCGGGGGGTCCCAAGAGACCCAGTACTTC	CASGYSGGSQETQYF
NA	TRBV7-9	TRBJ2-1	NA	TGTGCCACCGGGTCTCCTGGTAATACCTACAATGAGCAGTTCTTC	CATGSPGNTYNEQFF
TRBD1	TRBV5-4	TRBJ1-1	NA	TGTGCCAGCAGCTTGGCCGGACAGGGCCCGAACACTGAAGCTTTCTTT	CASSLAGQGPNTEAFF
NA	TRBV5-1	TRBJ2-1	NA	TGCGCCAGCAGCTTGGCGGATGAGCAGTTCTTC	CASSLADEQFF
TRBD1	TRBV9	TRBJ2-6	NA	TGTGCCAGCAGCGTGAGGGGACAGGCTGGGGCCAACGTCCTGACTTTC	CASSVRGQAGANVLTF
NA	TRBV7-8	TRBJ2-6	few	TGTGCCAGCAGCGAGACAGTCCTCCCCTACTCTGGGGCCAACGTCCTGACTTTC	CASSETVLPYSGANVLTF
TRBD1	TRBV29-1	TRBJ2-5	NA	TGCAGCGTCTTGCCCGGGACAGGGAGAGAGACCCAGTACTTC	CSVLPGTGRETQYF
NA	TRBV7-9	TRBJ2-2	few	TGTGCCAGCAGCTCCACAGGGTTCACCGGGGAGCTGTTTTTT	CASSSTGFTGELFF
NA	TRBV4-2	TRBJ2-1	NA	TGTGCCAGCAGCCTCGAGACGTTACTAGGCGGCGAGCAGTTCTTC	CASSLETLLGGEQFF
NA	TRBV4-1	TRBJ1-3	few	TGCGCCAGCAGCCAAGGAACGGCGTGGGGGGAGAAGGGAAACACCATATATTTT	CASSQGTAWGEKGNTIYF
NA	TRBV7-3	TRBJ1-1	few	TGTGCCAGCAGCCTGGGCAGGAACACTGAAGCTTTCTTT	CASSLGRNTEAFF
NA	TRBV7-2	TRBJ2-1	few	TGTGCCAGCAGCTTCCGAAGGGAAGACAATGAGCAGTTCTTC	CASSFRREDNEQFF
TRBD1	TRBV20-1	TRBJ1-1	NA	TGCAGTGCTCGACAGGGTACTGAAGCTTTCTTT	CSARQGTEAFF
NA	TRBV28	TRBJ2-6	many	TGTGCCAGCAGTAAGACCCAGTCTGGGGCCAACGTCCTGACTTTC	CASSKTQSGANVLTF
NA	TRBV30	TRBJ1-5	NA	TGTGCCTGGGACGAGGGCTGGAATAGCAATCAGCCCCAGCATTTT	CAWDEGWNSNQPQHF
NA	TRBV4-1	TRBJ2-3	NA	TGCGCCAGCAGCCAACAGGTCCCAGATACGCAGTATTTT	CASSQQVPDTQYF
TRBD2	TRBV12-5	TRBJ2-3	NA	TGTGCTAGTGCGGGGACTAGCGGGGCCATAGATACGCAGTATTTT	CASAGTSGAIDTQYF
NA	TRBV15	TRBJ1-6	NA	TGTGCCACCAGCCGCCGGGACCAGAATTCACCCCTCCACTTT	CATSRRDQNSPLHF
TRBD2	TRBV19	TRBJ2-1	few	TGTGCCAGTAGTACCACGAAGGCAGCGGGAACGCAGTTCTTC	CASSTTKAAGTQFF
NA	TRBV4-1	TRBJ2-1	NA	TGCGCCAGCAGCCAAGATAAGGGACTGAGCTCCTACAATGAGCAGTTCTTC	CASSQDKGLSSYNEQFF
TRBD2	TRBV29-1	TRBJ2-1	NA	TGCAGCCCCCGAGGCCTAGCGGGAGGGTACAATGAGCAGTTCTTC	CSPRGLAGGYNEQFF
NA	TRBV9	TRBJ1-2	few	TGTGCCAGCAGCGAACCTAAGGACGGAGCTAACTATGGCTACACCTTC	CASSEPKDGANYGYTF
TRBD1	TRBV7-2	TRBJ1-6	NA	TGTGCCAGCAGCTTAATGACAGGGCTTAATTCACCCCTCCACTTT	CASSLMTGLNSPLHF
NA	TRBV15	TRBJ1-2	NA	TGTGCCACCAGCAGAGATCTTGCAGGGATGGGCTATGGCTACACCTTC	CATSRDLAGMGYGYTF
TRBD1	TRBV7-9	TRBJ2-5	few	TGTGCCAGCAGCTTTGGACAGGGAGGTTGGGAGACCCAGTACTTC	CASSFGQGGWETQYF
NA	TRBV10-3	TRBJ2-7	few	TGTGCCATCAGTGGGGCAGATTTCTACGAGCAGTACTTC	CAISGADFYEQYF
NA	TRBV7-3	TRBJ2-1	NA	TGTGCCAGCAGCTTACGATTACAGGGATCGGAGCAGTTCTTC	CASSLRLQGSEQFF
NA	TRBV2	TRBJ1-5	NA	TGTGCCAGCAGCGTGGGACACCGACGGGAGCCCCAGCATTTT	CASSVGHRREPQHF
NA	TRBV7-2	TRBJ2-3	NA	TGTGCCAGCAGCTTACCACAGGGTGGGCCCACAGATACGCAGTATTTT	CASSLPQGGPTDTQYF
NA	TRBV15	TRBJ1-1	NA	TGTGCCACCAGCAGAGATCTGGCCATGAACACTGAAGCTTTCTTT	CATSRDLAMNTEAFF
NA	TRBV9	TRBJ2-5	NA	TGTGCCAGCACCGGTGGGGCCGGGGAGACCCAGTACTTC	CASTGGAGETQYF
NA	TRBV4-1	TRBJ1-2	NA	TGCGCCAGCAGCCAAGCAGGCGGAGGACTGGGAACCTATGGCTACACCTTC	CASSQAGGGLGTYGYTF
NA	TRBV4-2	TRBJ2-1	few	TGTGCCAGCAGCCAAGAATGGGACAATGAGCAGTTCTTC	CASSQEWDNEQFF
NA	TRBV5-1	TRBJ2-1	NA	TGCGCCAGCAGCTTGGGGAACCGGGATGGGAATGAGCAGTTCTTC	CASSLGNRDGNEQFF
NA	TRBV7-2	TRBJ2-7	NA	TGTGCCAGCAGCGTCCGCGGGACCGCCTACGAGCAGTACTTC	CASSVRGTAYEQYF
NA	TRBV7-9	TRBJ2-1	few	TGTGCCAGCAGCTTAGTGGGGATTGAGCAGTTCTTC	CASSLVGIEQFF
NA	TRBV4-2	TRBJ2-1	few	TGTGCCAGCAGAGGGAGGATTACCGAGCAGTTCTTC	CASRGRITEQFF